This T cell receptor beta chain was sequenced in a study of beta chain features in type 1 diabetes. Findings and limits, study-wide: Fewer insertions but more deletions were seen at VDJ junctions in type 1 diabetes patients. Possibly, sequencing cDNA over-represented cells that had high TCR expression levels. Whether TCRB rearrangement is influenced by HLA type went unresolved here. TCRB CDR3s from Type 1 diabetes patients were moderately but significantly shorter in all four CD4+ subsets.

Expressed TCRB transcripts were sequenced after all isolated RNA was converted to cDNA. Produced via immunoSEQ multiplex PCR; TCRdb's table is partial and in-frame only. The sample lists approximately 160,000 clones; about a tenth were seen once. The CDR3 is 14 amino acids. Trimming removed 0 bases from V and 0 bases from J, with 4 bases in between. Germline V gives CDR1 SGDLS, CDR2 YYNGEE. In the case of this clone: Its antigen remains unidentified.

This sequence was found in a young man with type 1 diabetes. Sequencing was carried out using central memory CD4+ T cells from blood. V gene TRBV9 combines with J gene TRBJ1-5, with D unresolved. As DNA, the CDR3 is TGTGCCAGCAGCGTAGACAGTAGCAATCAGCCCCAGCATTTT. Encoded protein: CASSVDSSNQPQHF.